This T cell receptor beta chain was documented in a study of cytomegalovirus exposure and HLA in healthy donors. Study findings and constraints: TCR beta chains numbering more than 150 were designated cytomegalovirus-associated.

This CDR3 spans 15 amino acids. Germline V gene data show CDR1 as SGHTA and CDR2 as FQGNSA. Trimming removed 5 bases from V and 0 bases from J; junction bases left unmatched: 3. Amplification used 60 Vbeta primers and 13 Jbeta primers. Clones were read by immunoSEQ multiplex PCR, and TCRdb kept only the in-frame ones, dropping some. This sample yields approximately 110,000 clones, of which roughly 74% are seen a single time; approximately 3.9% belongs to the top ten. To note about this clone: Its specificity is not known.

The J gene is TRBJ1-3, the V gene TRBV7-2; 8 positions match TRBD1. Sequenced: PBMCs. This sequence originates from a man in his forties in good health and CMV-seronegative. CDR3 in amino acids: CASSPTGGSGNTIYF. The DNA for the CDR3 is TGTGCCAGCAGCCCTACAGGGGGCTCTGGAAACACCATATATTTT.